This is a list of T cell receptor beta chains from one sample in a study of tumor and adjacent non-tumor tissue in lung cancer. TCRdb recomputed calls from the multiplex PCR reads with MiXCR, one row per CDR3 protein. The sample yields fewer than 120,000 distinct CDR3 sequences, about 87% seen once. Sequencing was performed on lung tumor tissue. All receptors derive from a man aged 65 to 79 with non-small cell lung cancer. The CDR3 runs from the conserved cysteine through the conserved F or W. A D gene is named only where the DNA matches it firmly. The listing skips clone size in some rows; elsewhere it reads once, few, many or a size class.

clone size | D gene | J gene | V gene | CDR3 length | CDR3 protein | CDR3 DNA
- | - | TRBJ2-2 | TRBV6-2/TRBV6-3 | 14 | CASKQRRNTGEPFF | TGTGCCAGCAAACAGAGGCGAAACACCGGGGAGCCGTTTTTT
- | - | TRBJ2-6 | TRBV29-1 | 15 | CRAQRRVTGANVLTF | TGCCGCGCTCAACGGAGGGTAACTGGGGCCAACGTCCTGACTTTC
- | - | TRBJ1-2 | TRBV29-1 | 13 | CSAQTTSVGGYTF | TGCAGCGCCCAGACAACAAGCGTTGGCGGCTACACCTTC
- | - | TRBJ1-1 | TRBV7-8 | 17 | CASSPRDTGHGNTEGFF | TGTGCCAGCAGCCCGCGGGACACGGGGCACGGGAACACTGAAGGTTTCTTT
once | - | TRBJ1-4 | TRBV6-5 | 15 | CANSFSPATNENLFF | TGTGCCAACAGTTTCTCCCCAGCAACTAATGAAAATCTGTTTTTT
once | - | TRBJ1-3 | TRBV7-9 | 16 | CASSLMRIFSGNTIYF | TGTGCCAGCAGCTTAATGAGGATATTCTCTGGAAACACCATATATTTT
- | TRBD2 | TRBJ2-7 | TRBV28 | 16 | CASSLRLAGETDEQYF | TGTGCCAGCAGTCTTCGACTAGCGGGAGAGACGGACGAGCAGTACTTC
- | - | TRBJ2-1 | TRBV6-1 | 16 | CVSALRGGTGSNEQFF | TGTGTCAGCGCCCTGAGGGGGGGCACCGGGTCCAATGAGCAGTTCTTC
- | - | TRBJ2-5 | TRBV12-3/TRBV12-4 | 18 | CASSPLLGPIGPKETQYF | TGTGCCAGCAGTCCCCTTTTGGGTCCCATCGGCCCAAAAGAGACCCAGTACTTC
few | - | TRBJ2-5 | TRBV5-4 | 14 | CASSSGGTVGTQYF | TGTGCCAGCAGCTCGGGTGGTACTGTTGGGACTCAGTACTTC
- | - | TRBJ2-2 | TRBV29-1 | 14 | CCAVRSGYTGDLFF | TGCTGCGCCGTTCGGAGTGGGTACACCGGGGACCTGTTTTTT
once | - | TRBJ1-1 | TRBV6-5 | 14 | CASSYSRGSTEAFF | TGTGCCAGCAGTTACTCCAGGGGAAGCACAGAAGCTTTCTTT
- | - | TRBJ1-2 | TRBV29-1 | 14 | CSAERRKANYGYTF | TGCAGCGCAGAGAGACGGAAGGCTAACTATGGCTATACCTTC
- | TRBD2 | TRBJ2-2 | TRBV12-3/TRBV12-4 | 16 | CASSLAGGQNTGELSF | TGTGCCAGCAGTCTCGCGGGGGGGCAAAACACTGGGGAGTTGTCTTTT
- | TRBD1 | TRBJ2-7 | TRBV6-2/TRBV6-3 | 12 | CASTEDRSEQYF | TGTGCCAGCACTGAGGACAGGTCCGAGCAGTATTTC
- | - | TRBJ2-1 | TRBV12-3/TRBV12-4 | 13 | CVSSLIGNNEEFF | TGTGTCAGCAGTTTAATAGGGAACAATGAGGAGTTCTTC
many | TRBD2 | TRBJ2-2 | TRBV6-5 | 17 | CASSYSILAGGTGELFF | TGTGCCAGCAGTTACTCAATCCTAGCGGGAGGGACCGGGGAGCTGTTTTTT
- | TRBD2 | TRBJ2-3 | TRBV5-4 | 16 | CASNPASGGGTDTQYF | TGTGCCAGCAATCCGGCTAGCGGGGGAGGGACGGATACGCAGTATTTT
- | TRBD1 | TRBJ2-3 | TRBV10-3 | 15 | CVISEGTASGDTQYF | TGTGTCATCAGTGAGGGGACAGCGTCGGGAGATACGCAGTATTTT
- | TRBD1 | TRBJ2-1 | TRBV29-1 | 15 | CSVTHWIGGYDEQFF | TGCAGCGTTACCCACTGGATAGGGGGCTACGATGAGCAGTTTTTC
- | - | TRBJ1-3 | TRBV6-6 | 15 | CANSYPGTGQSTIYF | TGTGCCAACAGTTACCCAGGCACGGGACAATCCACCATATATTTT
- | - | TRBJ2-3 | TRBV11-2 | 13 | CVTSGRSIDRQYF | TGTGTCACTTCTGGTCGGAGCATAGATAGGCAGTATTTT
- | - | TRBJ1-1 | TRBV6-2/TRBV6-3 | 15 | CASRPFLGHRREAFF | TGTGCCAGCCGACCTTTTCTGGGACATAGAAGAGAAGCTTTCTTT
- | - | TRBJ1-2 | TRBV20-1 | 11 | CTASQRVGYTF | TGCACTGCTAGTCAGCGGGTTGGCTACACCTTC
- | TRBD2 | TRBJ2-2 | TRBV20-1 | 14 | CSVKSGGGTGELLF | TGCAGTGTTAAAAGCGGGGGTGGAACCGGGGAGCTGTTATTT
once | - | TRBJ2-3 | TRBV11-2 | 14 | CASSPSPGSKTQYF | TGTGCCAGCAGCCCATCCCCAGGGTCAAAAACACAGTATTTT
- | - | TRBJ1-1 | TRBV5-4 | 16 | CTSSPSIWIENTEAIF | TGTACCAGCAGCCCTAGTATTTGGATAGAGAACACTGAAGCTATCTTT
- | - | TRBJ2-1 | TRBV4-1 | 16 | CASSQVEGRTDNEQFF | TGCGCCAGCAGCCAAGTTGAAGGGCGAACGGACAATGAGCAGTTCTTC
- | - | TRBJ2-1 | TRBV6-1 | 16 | CASTLRGGIESNEQFF | TGTGCCAGCACCCTAAGGGGGGGCATCGAGTCCAATGAACAGTTCTTC